Listed below are T cell receptor beta chains from one sample, sequenced in a study of blood T cell repertoires in COVID-19. The protocol was immunoSEQ multiplex PCR, while the TCRdb copy is restricted to in-frame clones and leaves out a portion. The data contain 200,000 to 250,000 clones, approximately 87% of them singletons. Sample: peripheral blood. The receptor source for this set is a man in his 60s who had recovered from COVID-19. CDR3s include the opening cysteine and the closing phenylalanine or tryptophan. A D gene is named only where the DNA matches it firmly. Size tells how often a clone was seen (once, few, many) or the class of an expanded clone, and some rows leave it out.

.,TRBJ1-5,TRBV30,.,TGTGCCTGGAGTCGCCGGGGGGGAAGTCAGCCCCAGCATTTT,CAWSRRGGSQPQHF
.,TRBJ1-1,TRBV6-5,.,TGTGCCAGCAGTTACGCAGGGTCGGTCACTGAAGCTTTCTTT,CASSYAGSVTEAFF
once,TRBJ2-7,TRBV5-1,.,TGCGCCAGCAGTGAGGGCCGGGACGAGCAGTACTTC,CASSEGRDEQYF
.,TRBJ1-2,TRBV6-5,.,TGTGCCAGCAGTCCCACAGGGTTCTATGGCTACACCTTC,CASSPTGFYGYTF
.,TRBJ2-5,TRBV19,TRBD2,TGTGCCAGTAGCCCGGGGACTAGCGGGAGAGGATACCAAGAGACCCAGTACTTC,CASSPGTSGRGYQETQYF
.,TRBJ2-5,TRBV9,TRBD1,TGTGCCAGCAGCGTAGAACAGGGGCAAGGGGAGACCCAGTACTTC,CASSVEQGQGETQYF
.,TRBJ2-4,TRBV7-9,TRBD1,TGTGCCAGCAGCCCGCCGACAGGGTTGACCAAAAACATTCAGTACTTC,CASSPPTGLTKNIQYF
once,TRBJ2-3,TRBV21-1,.,TGTGCCAGCAGCAATGGGGCGGGGGGCGTATTTACCGATACGCAGTATTTT,CASSNGAGGVFTDTQYF
.,TRBJ2-1,TRBV19,TRBD2,TGTGCCAGTAGTAAAGCGGGAGCCCCTCCTATGGATGAGCAGTTCTTC,CASSKAGAPPMDEQFF
.,TRBJ2-3,TRBV14,.,TGTGCCAGCAGCCAAGAGCCCCGAGCGTTGGGCACAGATACGCAGTATTTT,CASSQEPRALGTDTQYF